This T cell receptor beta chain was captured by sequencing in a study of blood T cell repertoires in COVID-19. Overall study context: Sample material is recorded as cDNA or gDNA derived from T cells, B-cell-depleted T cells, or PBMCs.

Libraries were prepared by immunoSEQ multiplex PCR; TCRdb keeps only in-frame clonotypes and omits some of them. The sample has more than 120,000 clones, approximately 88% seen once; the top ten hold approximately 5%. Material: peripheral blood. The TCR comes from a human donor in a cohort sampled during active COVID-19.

CDR3 region: CASSFRAGYGYTF. CDR3 nucleotide sequence: TGTGCCAGCAGTTTTCGTGCCGGCTATGGCTACACCTTC. The chain couples TRBV28 to TRBJ1-2; no clear D. Trimming shortened V by 3 bases and J by 4 bases, and 9 bases separated the two germline ends. The CDR3 is made up of 13 amino acids. CDR1 MDHEN and CDR2 SYDVKM come from the germline V gene.